These T cell receptor beta chains were read from a single sample in a study of cytomegalovirus exposure and HLA in healthy donors. Data came from immunoSEQ multiplex PCR; TCRdb stores just in-frame clones and leaves some out. This sample has approximately 77,000 clones, with 60% to 85% found just once. Sequencing was carried out using PBMCs. The receptor set was obtained from a man aged 35 to 55 in good health and CMV-seronegative. The CDR3 runs from the conserved cysteine through the conserved F or W. Each record gives: V gene, J gene, D gene, clone size, CDR3 DNA, CDR3 protein. A D gene is named only where the DNA matches it firmly. Clone size is given for some rows only: seen once, a few or many times, or a class if the clone is expanded.

TRBV21-1	TRBJ2-7	.	.	TGTGCCAGCAACAACAGGGTATTCTACGAGCAGTACTTC	CASNNRVFYEQYF
TRBV4-1	TRBJ1-3	.	once	TGCGCCAGCAGCCAAAAACAGGGCTCTGGAAACACCATATATTTT	CASSQKQGSGNTIYF
TRBV6-1	TRBJ1-5	TRBD1	.	TGTGCCAGCAGTGAATTGGACAGGTCCAATCAGCCCCAGCATTTT	CASSELDRSNQPQHF
TRBV5-1	TRBJ1-4	.	few	TGCGCCAGCAGCAGAAGTACGGTGTTTACTAATGAAAAACTGTTTTTT	CASSRSTVFTNEKLFF
TRBV10-2	TRBJ1-2	TRBD1	.	TGCGCCAGCAGTAAGGGGGCAGTGTTAGGCTACACCTTC	CASSKGAVLGYTF
TRBV27	TRBJ1-5	.	.	TGTGCCAGCAGTTTAGGAGGTCAGCCCCAGCATTTT	CASSLGGQPQHF
TRBV28	TRBJ1-2	TRBD1	once	TGTGCCAGCAGAAAAGTCGGGATTAGGACAGGGGCGCTCAGTGGTGGCTACACCTTC	CASRKVGIRTGALSGGYTF
TRBV5-1	TRBJ1-3	.	.	TGCGCCAGCAGCCCCTACGGACAGCATAACTCTGGAAACACCATATATTTT	CASSPYGQHNSGNTIYF
TRBV30	TRBJ1-1	.	.	TGTGCCTGGAGGAACGGTGAGAACACTGAAGCTTTCTTT	CAWRNGENTEAFF
TRBV30	TRBJ2-5	TRBD1	.	TGTGCCTGGACCTTTAGTAGGACAGGGCATGAGACCCAGTACTTC	CAWTFSRTGHETQYF
TRBV28	TRBJ2-3	TRBD2	.	TGTGCCAGCAGTCGGGGGGGCACAGATACGCAGTATTTT	CASSRGGTDTQYF
TRBV4-3	TRBJ2-5	.	once	TGCGCCAGCAGCCGGAACCCGCACAGGGCGGAGGAGACCCAGTACTTC	CASSRNPHRAEETQYF
TRBV7-2	TRBJ1-2	TRBD1	.	TGTGCCAGCACCTTGTGGGTGGGCCAGGGGGCAACTGGCTACACCTTC	CASTLWVGQGATGYTF
TRBV7-9	TRBJ2-7	TRBD1	.	TGTGCCAGCAGCTCACCGGGACAGGGTATAGGGGAGCAGTACTTC	CASSSPGQGIGEQYF
TRBV9	TRBJ2-7	.	.	TGTGCCAGCAGCGTAGCAACGGGAATGAACGAGCAGTACTTC	CASSVATGMNEQYF
TRBV11-2	TRBJ2-7	.	few	TGTGCCAGCAGCGGGCCAAACCCCCACGAGCAGTACTTC	CASSGPNPHEQYF
TRBV29-1	TRBJ1-1	.	.	TGCAGCGCTGCTTCCATAGAGAACACTGAAGCTTTCTTT	CSAASIENTEAFF